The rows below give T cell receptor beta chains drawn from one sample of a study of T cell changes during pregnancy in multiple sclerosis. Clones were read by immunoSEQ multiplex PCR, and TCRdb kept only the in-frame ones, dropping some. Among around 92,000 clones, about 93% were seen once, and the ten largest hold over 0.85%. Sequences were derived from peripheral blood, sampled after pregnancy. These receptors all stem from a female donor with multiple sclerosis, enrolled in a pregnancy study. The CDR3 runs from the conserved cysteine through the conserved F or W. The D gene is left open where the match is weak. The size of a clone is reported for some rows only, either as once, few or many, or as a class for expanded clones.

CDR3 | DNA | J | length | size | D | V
CASSFSTSEYEQYF | TGTGCCAGCAGCTTTAGTACTAGCGAGTACGAGCAGTACTTC | TRBJ2-7 | 14 | NA | TRBD2 | TRBV5-6
CASSALAGGEETQYF | TGTGCCAGCAGTGCCTTGGCGGGGGGGGAAGAGACCCAGTACTTC | TRBJ2-5 | 15 | NA | TRBD2 | TRBV6-1
CATRDRAVTEAFF | TGTGCCACCCGAGACAGGGCTGTCACTGAAGCTTTCTTT | TRBJ1-1 | 13 | NA | TRBD1 | TRBV6-1
CASSLEMGAGNHEQYF | TGTGCCAGCAGCTTGGAGATGGGGGCAGGAAACCACGAGCAGTACTTC | TRBJ2-7 | 16 | NA | NA | TRBV5-5
CASSMNRGGQPQHF | TGTGCCAGTAGTATGAACAGGGGCGGTCAGCCCCAGCATTTT | TRBJ1-5 | 14 | NA | TRBD1 | TRBV19
CASSIAGLNYEQYF | TGTGCCAGTAGTATAGCGGGACTAAATTACGAGCAGTACTTC | TRBJ2-7 | 14 | NA | TRBD2 | TRBV19
CASRIAGGPLEQYF | TGTGCCAGCAGAATAGCGGGAGGGCCGCTCGAGCAGTACTTC | TRBJ2-7 | 14 | NA | TRBD2 | TRBV5-4
CASSPPGNSGNTIYF | TGTGCCAGCAGCCCTCCAGGGAACTCTGGAAACACCATATATTTT | TRBJ1-3 | 15 | NA | NA | TRBV14
CASSLGRAATYEQYF | TGTGCCAGCAGCTTAGGGAGAGCGGCCACCTACGAGCAGTACTTC | TRBJ2-7 | 15 | NA | NA | TRBV11-1
CASSWTGEAFF | TGTGCCAGCAGTTGGACAGGGGAAGCTTTCTTT | TRBJ1-1 | 11 | NA | TRBD1 | TRBV28
CATSTLDRSTDTQYF | TGTGCCACCAGCACCTTGGACAGAAGCACAGATACGCAGTATTTT | TRBJ2-3 | 15 | NA | NA | TRBV15
CASSQGTSDTGELFF | TGTGCCAGCAGCCAAGGGACTAGCGACACCGGGGAGCTGTTTTTT | TRBJ2-2 | 15 | many | TRBD2 | TRBV4-2
CASSIFGFSTEQYF | TGTGCCAGTAGTATCTTCGGGTTTTCTACGGAGCAGTACTTC | TRBJ2-7 | 14 | NA | NA | TRBV19
CASRPSGAQYSNQPQHF | TGTGCCAGCAGGCCGTCGGGAGCCCAGTATAGCAATCAGCCCCAGCATTTT | TRBJ1-5 | 17 | NA | NA | TRBV27
CASSLGQGNEQYF | TGTGCCAGCAGCTTAGGGCAGGGAAACGAGCAGTACTTC | TRBJ2-7 | 13 | NA | NA | TRBV7-9
CASRPRGGSTDTQYF | TGTGCCAGCAGACCCCGAGGGGGCTCCACAGATACGCAGTATTTT | TRBJ2-3 | 15 | NA | TRBD1 | TRBV6-6
CASSFQGTTDTQYF | TGTGCCAGCAGCTTCCAGGGAACCACAGATACGCAGTATTTT | TRBJ2-3 | 14 | NA | NA | TRBV11-1
CASTLETGGETQYF | TGCGCCAGTACCCTAGAGACAGGGGGAGAGACCCAGTACTTC | TRBJ2-5 | 14 | NA | TRBD1 | TRBV5-1
CASSLYRDDETQYF | TGTGCCAGCAGTTTATACAGGGATGATGAGACCCAGTACTTC | TRBJ2-5 | 14 | NA | NA | TRBV27
CATRLAGGGATSEQFF | TGTGCCACCCGACTAGCGGGAGGTGGGGCGACCAGTGAGCAGTTCTTC | TRBJ2-1 | 16 | NA | TRBD2 | TRBV15
CASSLIVRETQYF | TGTGCCAGCAGCTTAATAGTCCGAGAGACCCAGTACTTC | TRBJ2-5 | 13 | NA | NA | TRBV7-2
CASSLTGDYGYTF | TGTGCCAGCAGCCTGACAGGGGACTATGGCTACACCTTC | TRBJ1-2 | 13 | NA | TRBD1 | TRBV11-2